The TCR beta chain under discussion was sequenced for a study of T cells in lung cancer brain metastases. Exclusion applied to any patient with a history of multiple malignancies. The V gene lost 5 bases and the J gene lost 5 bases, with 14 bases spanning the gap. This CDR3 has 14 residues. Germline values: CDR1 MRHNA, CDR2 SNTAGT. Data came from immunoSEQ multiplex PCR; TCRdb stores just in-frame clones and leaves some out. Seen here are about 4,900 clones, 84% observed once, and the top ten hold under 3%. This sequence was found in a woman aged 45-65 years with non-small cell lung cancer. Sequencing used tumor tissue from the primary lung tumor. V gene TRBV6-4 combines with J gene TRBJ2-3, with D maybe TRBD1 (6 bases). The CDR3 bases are TGTGCCAGCAGTCGGGACACCGAAGGAGATACGCAGTATTTT. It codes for CASSRDTEGDTQYF.